The present T cell receptor beta chain was sequenced within a study of OX40 agonist ivuxolimab in advanced cancers. Study-level results: CD4+ and CD8+ blood T cells expanded clonally by week 6 at 0.1 to 3.0 mg/kg.

Worth noting for this clone: The target antigen is unknown.

Assay: immunoSEQ multiplex PCR; the TCRdb copy retains only in-frame clones and omits some. Among tens of thousands of clones listed, approximately 81% were seen once. Germline V gene lookup returns CDR1 GTSNPN and CDR2 SVGIG (reference sequence). This CDR3 is built from 16 residues. The trim removed 3 bases at V and 5 bases at J, leaving 13 bases unmatched. Researchers took blood at baseline, on cycle 4 day 1, and on cycle 7 day 1. This specimen was CD4+ or CD8+ T cells sorted from blood, taken in a trial of the OX40 agonist ivuxolimab. The genes are TRBV30 and TRBJ2-1; 7 bases match TRBD1. The sequence derives from an adult with an advanced solid tumor such as melanoma, head and neck, liver or kidney cancer. DNA for the CDR3: TGTGCCTGGAGCACAATCAGGGGGTATTTCGACAATGAGCAGTTCTTC. Amino acids: CAWSTIRGYFDNEQFF.